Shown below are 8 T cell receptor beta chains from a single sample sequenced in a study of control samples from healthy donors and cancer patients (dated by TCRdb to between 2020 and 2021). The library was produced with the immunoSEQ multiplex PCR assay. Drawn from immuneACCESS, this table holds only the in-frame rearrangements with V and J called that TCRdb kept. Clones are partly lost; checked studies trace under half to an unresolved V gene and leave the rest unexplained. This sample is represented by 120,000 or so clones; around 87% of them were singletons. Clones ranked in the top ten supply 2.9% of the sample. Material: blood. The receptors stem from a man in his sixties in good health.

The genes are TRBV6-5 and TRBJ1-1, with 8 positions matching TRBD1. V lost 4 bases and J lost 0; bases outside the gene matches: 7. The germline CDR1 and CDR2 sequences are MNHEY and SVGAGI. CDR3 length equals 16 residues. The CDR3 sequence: CASSSGQGNLNTEAFF. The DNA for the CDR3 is TGTGCCAGCAGTTCCGGACAGGGCAATTTGAACACTGAAGCTTTCTTT.

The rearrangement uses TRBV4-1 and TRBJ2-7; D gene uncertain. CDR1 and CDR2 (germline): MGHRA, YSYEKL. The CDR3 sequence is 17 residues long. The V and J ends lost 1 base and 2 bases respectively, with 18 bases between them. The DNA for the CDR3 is TGCGCCAGCAGCCAAGTCGCAGTCCCGCCGGCCCCCTACGAGCAGTACTTC. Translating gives CASSQVAVPPAPYEQYF.

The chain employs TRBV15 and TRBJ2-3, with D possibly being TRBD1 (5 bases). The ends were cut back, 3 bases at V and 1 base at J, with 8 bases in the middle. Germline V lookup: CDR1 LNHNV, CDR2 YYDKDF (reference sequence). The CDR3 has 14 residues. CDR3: CATSSLQGTDTQYF. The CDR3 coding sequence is TGTGCCACCAGCAGCTTACAGGGCACAGATACGCAGTATTTT.

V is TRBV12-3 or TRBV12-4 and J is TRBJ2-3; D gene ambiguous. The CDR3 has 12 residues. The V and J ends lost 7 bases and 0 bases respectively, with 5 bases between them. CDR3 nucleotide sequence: TGTGCCAGCACACGGAGCACAGATACGCAGTATTTT. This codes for CASTRSTDTQYF.

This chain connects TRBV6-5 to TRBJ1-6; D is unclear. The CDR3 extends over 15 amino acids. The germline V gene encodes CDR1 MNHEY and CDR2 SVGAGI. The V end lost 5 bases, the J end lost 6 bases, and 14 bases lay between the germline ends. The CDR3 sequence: CASSLFGSVNSPLHF. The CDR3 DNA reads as TGTGCCAGCAGTCTCTTTGGATCGGTTAATTCACCCCTCCACTTT.

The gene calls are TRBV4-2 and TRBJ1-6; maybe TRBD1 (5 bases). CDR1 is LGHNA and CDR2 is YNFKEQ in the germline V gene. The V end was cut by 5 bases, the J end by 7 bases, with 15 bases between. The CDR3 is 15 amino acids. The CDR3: CASSDGPGGNSPLHF. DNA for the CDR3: TGTGCCAGCAGCGACGGGCCTGGGGGAAATTCACCCCTCCACTTT.

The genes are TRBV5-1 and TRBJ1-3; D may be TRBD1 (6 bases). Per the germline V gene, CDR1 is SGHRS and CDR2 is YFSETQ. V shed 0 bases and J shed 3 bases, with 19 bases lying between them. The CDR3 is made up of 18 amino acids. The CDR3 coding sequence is TGCGCCAGCAGCTTGGAGGGGACATGGAAAGCATTTGGAAACACCATATATTTT. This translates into CASSLEGTWKAFGNTIYF.

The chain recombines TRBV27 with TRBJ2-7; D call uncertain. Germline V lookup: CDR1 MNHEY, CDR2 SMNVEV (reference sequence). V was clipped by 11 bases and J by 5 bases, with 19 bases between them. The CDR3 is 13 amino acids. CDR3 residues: CASESAAKNEQYF. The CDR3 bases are TGTGCCTCCGAGTCGGCAGCTAAAAACGAGCAGTACTTC.